This record covers a single T cell receptor (beta chain). In the source study's methods: Reference gene primer amplification gave estimated nucleated cell counts. Sequencing used immunoSEQ multiplex PCR; TCRdb keeps in-frame clones, though not all of them. Clone size and the V and J calls come from that table; the DNA yielded D and trimming. The data show some 330,000 clones, more than 85% seen once. This specimen comes from a study of blood T cell repertoires in COVID-19. Study-level information: Acute and convalescent COVID-19 samples came from the United States, Italy and Spain. T cells, B-cell-depleted T cells, or PBMCs provided the cDNA or gDNA that served as material.

The CDR3 is 17 amino acids. Trimming removed 1 base from V and 0 bases from J; junction bases left unmatched: 3. Per germline, CDR1 SGHTA and CDR2 FQGNSA. Participants' own reports of clinical history determined their cohort assignment. The TCR was taken from a woman in her twenties or thirties who had recovered from COVID-19. The chain uses TRBV7-2 and TRBJ2-1; 10 nucleotides match TRBD2. The sample consisted of PBMCs or T cells enriched from blood (not recorded which). CDR3 nucleotide sequence: TGTGCCAGCAGCTTAGGGTTAGCGGGAGGCTCCTACAATGAGCAGTTCTTC. Translating gives CASSLGLAGGSYNEQFF.